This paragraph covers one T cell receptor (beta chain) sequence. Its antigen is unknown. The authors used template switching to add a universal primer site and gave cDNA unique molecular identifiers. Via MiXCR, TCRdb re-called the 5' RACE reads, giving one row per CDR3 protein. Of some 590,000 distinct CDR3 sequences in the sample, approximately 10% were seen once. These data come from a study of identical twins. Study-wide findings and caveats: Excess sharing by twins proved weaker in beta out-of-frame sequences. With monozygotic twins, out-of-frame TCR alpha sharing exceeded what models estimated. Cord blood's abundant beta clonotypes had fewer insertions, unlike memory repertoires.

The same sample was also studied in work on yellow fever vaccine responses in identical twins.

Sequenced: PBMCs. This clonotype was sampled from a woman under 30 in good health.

CDR3 protein: CASRQGAENEQYF. For the CDR3, the DNA is TGCGCCAGCAGACAGGGGGCGGAGAACGAGCAGTACTTC. The chain is built from TRBV5-1 and TRBJ2-7; 9 bases match TRBD1. The CDR3 consists of 13 residues. V shed 5 bases, J shed 5 bases, and the junction held 5 bases outside the gene matches. Germline CDR1 SGHRS, CDR2 YFSETQ.